One and the same sample provided the 29 T cell receptor beta chains below, sequenced in a study of CD8 T cells in Susac syndrome. When the RNA was reverse transcribed, random hexamers were used with an input of about 0.5 to 1 ug. TCRdb itself ran the immunoSEQ multiplex PCR reads through MiXCR, one entry per CDR3 protein. The sample lists 240,000 or so distinct CDR3 sequences; around 96% were seen once. Source material: CD4+ T cells from PBMCs. These receptors were collected from a human donor with Susac syndrome.

The chain links TRBV5-4 to TRBJ2-7; 11 bases align to TRBD1. The CDR3 contains 16 residues. The J segment lost 3 bases and the V segment lost 3 bases, leaving 8 bases of the junction unmatched. Germline V gene sequence: CDR1 SGHNT, CDR2 YYREEE (reference sequence). For the CDR3, the DNA is TGTGCCAGCAGCTCGCCCCCTGGGACAGGGGGCTACGAGCAGTACTTC. This encodes CASSSPPGTGGYEQYF. The full variable domain, its missing parts supplied by reference TRBV5-4 and TRBJ2-7, is ETGVTQSPTHLIKTRGQQVTLRCSSQSGHNTVSWYQQALGQGPQFIFQYYREEENGRGNFPPRFSGLQFPNYSSELNVNALELDDSALYLCASSSPPGTGGYEQYFGPGTRLTVT.

This clonotype was observed once. V is TRBV29-1 and J is TRBJ2-3; 7 positions match TRBD2. J was trimmed by 0 bases and V by 4 bases; bases with no gene match: 4. CDR1 and CDR2 (germline): SQVTM, ANQGSEA. This CDR3 contains 14 residues. The CDR3 nucleotides are TGCAGCGTTGGACCAGCGGGAAGCACAGATACGCAGTATTTT. It encodes CSVGPAGSTDTQYF.

The CDR3 bases are TGTGCCAGCATGTTTTTAGGGAGCAACTATGGCTACACCTTC. This codes for CASMFLGSNYGYTF. The V gene is TRBV27, the J gene TRBJ1-2; D not resolved. Germline-derived CDR1 and CDR2 are MNHEY and SMNVEV (reference sequence). The V gene lost 7 bases and the J gene lost 2 bases, with 14 bases spanning the gap. CDR3 length: 14 residues.

The rearrangement links TRBV12-3 or TRBV12-4 to TRBJ1-1, with 7 bases aligning to TRBD1. There are 14 residues in the CDR3. After removal of 6 bases from V and 6 bases from J, the junction contained 10 bases not matched to a gene. The CDR3 DNA reads TGTGCCAGCAGACCACAGGGGATGATCGCTGAAGCTTTCTTT. This codes for CASRPQGMIAEAFF.

V and J are TRBV29-1 and TRBJ2-7; 12 nucleotides line up with TRBD2. After removal of 6 bases from V and 2 bases from J, the junction contained 2 bases not matched to a gene. The CDR3 runs to 13 residues. The germline V gene has CDR1 SQVTM and CDR2 ANQGSEA. The CDR3 loop reads CSVGLAGPYEQYF. DNA for the CDR3: TGCAGCGTAGGACTAGCGGGACCCTACGAGCAGTACTTC.

J is TRBJ2-7 and V is TRBV2; perhaps D is TRBD1 or TRBD2 (5 bases each). Germline CDR1 SNHLY, CDR2 FYNNEI. CDR3 length: 12 residues. V was trimmed by 8 bases and J by 6 bases, leaving 14 bases between them. CDR3 in amino acids: CASWDGPSEQYF. CDR3 bases: TGTGCCAGCTGGGACGGACCTAGCGAGCAGTACTTC.

This chain joins TRBV28 and TRBJ1-5; 10 positions match TRBD1. CDR3 length: 19 amino acids. Trimming cost V 7 bases and J 1 base; bases outside gene matches: 16. Germline V gives CDR1 MDHEN, CDR2 SYDVKM. CDR3 sequence: CASMAGGTGVWTSNQPQHF. CDR3 DNA: TGTGCCAGCATGGCCGGGGGGACAGGGGTGTGGACAAGCAATCAGCCCCAGCATTTT.

The gene calls are TRBV2 and TRBJ1-1; no firm D call. The CDR3 totals 11 residues. Germline V gene data show CDR1 as SNHLY and CDR2 as FYNNEI. Deletions cut 8 bases from V and 6 bases from J, with 10 bases between. Here the CDR3 DNA reads TGTGCCAGCTCAGGAATGGCTGAAGCTTTCTTT. It yields the protein CASSGMAEAFF.

This chain joins TRBV5-6 and TRBJ2-3; D call uncertain. Per germline, CDR1 SGHDT and CDR2 YYEEEE. CDR3 length: 13 residues. V lost 4 bases to trimming and J lost 4 bases, with 10 bases between them. This CDR3 reads CASSLGPSDTQYF. Written as DNA, the CDR3 is TGTGCCAGCAGCCTAGGCCCATCAGATACGCAGTATTTT.

The chain links TRBV3-1 to TRBJ1-1, with D perhaps TRBD1 (6 bases). The germline gives CDR1 LGHDT, CDR2 YNNKEL (reference sequence). Trimming cost V 4 bases and J 6 bases, with 12 bases left between them. This CDR3 contains 13 residues. Here the CDR3 reads CASSPYRVAEAFF. The CDR3 nucleotides read TGTGCCAGCAGCCCATACAGGGTGGCTGAAGCTTTCTTT.

The chain is built from TRBV12-3 or TRBV12-4 and TRBJ2-1; tentatively, D is TRBD1 (5 bases). There are 12 residues in the CDR3. V lost 8 bases and J lost 10, with 15 bases in between. The CDR3 loop is CASRTQGSEQFF. The CDR3 region has the DNA TGTGCCAGCCGGACCCAGGGTAGCGAGCAGTTCTTC.

The chain employs TRBV4-1 and TRBJ2-7, with TRBD1 matching over 7 bases. CDR1 and CDR2 from the germline V gene are MGHRA and YSYEKL. Losses at the gene ends were 4 bases for V and 5 bases for J; bases not matched to a gene: 11. CDR3 size: 15 residues. The CDR3 DNA sequence: TGCGCCAGCAGCCGACCGGGACAGTTTAGTAACGAGCAGTACTTC. Translating it yields CASSRPGQFSNEQYF.

The chain joins TRBV5-1 to TRBJ2-3; D uncertain. Germline-derived CDR1 and CDR2 are SGHRS and YFSETQ. The V end was cut by 3 bases, the J end by 0 bases, with 5 bases between. The CDR3 loop spans 13 amino acids. The CDR3, as DNA: TGCGCCAGCAGCTCCGGGAGCACAGATACGCAGTATTTT. Translation: CASSSGSTDTQYF.

The rearrangement links TRBV3-1 to TRBJ2-5; TRBD2 is a possible D gene (6 bases). The germline CDR1 and CDR2 sequences are LGHDT and YNNKEL (reference sequence). The V gene lost 2 bases and the J gene lost 4 bases, with 14 bases spanning the gap. This CDR3 region has 15 residues. Here the CDR3 DNA reads TGTGCCAGCAGCCAAACTCAGACTAGGAGAGAGACCCAGTACTTC. The encoded protein is CASSQTQTRRETQYF.

This chain joins TRBV6-5 and TRBJ2-1; 9 bases line up with TRBD1. Germline-derived CDR1 and CDR2 are MNHEY and SVGAGI. V lost 4 bases to trimming and J lost 7 bases; unmatched junction nucleotides: 8. CDR3 length: 15 residues. The CDR3 region has the DNA TGTGCCAGCAGTTCTCCCCGGGACAGGGTGAATGAGCAGTTCTTC. Encoded protein: CASSSPRDRVNEQFF.

The V and J genes are TRBV12-3 or TRBV12-4 and TRBJ2-1; TRBD1 matches at 7 bases. CDR3 length: 14 residues. V was pared by 8 bases and J by 2 bases, with 6 bases of the junction left unmatched. The CDR3 reads CASGTTGTYNEQFF. Here the CDR3 DNA reads TGTGCCAGCGGAACGACAGGGACCTACAATGAGCAGTTCTTC.

This clonotype was picked up one time. This chain joins TRBV14 and TRBJ2-7, with a weak D call TRBD1 (5 bases). Germline V CDR1 and CDR2: SGHDN, FVKESK. Trimming removed 4 bases from V and 5 bases from J, with 15 bases in between. The CDR3 loop spans 14 amino acids. CDR3: CASSPGRGRHEQYF. DNA for the CDR3: TGTGCCAGCAGCCCCGGAAGGGGCCGCCACGAGCAGTACTTC.

The J gene is TRBJ2-7, the V gene TRBV9, with 8 bases aligning to TRBD2. This CDR3 comprises 16 residues. Looked up from germline, CDR1 is SGDLS and CDR2 is YYNGEE. Trimming took 4 bases from V and 3 from J; bases not matched to a gene: 12. Here the CDR3 reads CASSPMVGRGGYEQYF. CDR3 coding DNA: TGTGCCAGCAGCCCCATGGTCGGGAGGGGGGGCTACGAGCAGTACTTC.

This clonotype came up once. The chain combines TRBV24-1 with TRBJ1-1, with D possibly being TRBD1 (5 bases). The CDR3 extends over 15 amino acids. Germline V lookup: CDR1 KGHDR, CDR2 SFDVKD. Trimming pared 8 bases from V and 6 bases from J, leaving 21 bases between. The CDR3 loop is CATTRDGLPGAEAFF. The CDR3 region has the DNA TGTGCCACCACTCGGGACGGCCTACCGGGGGCTGAAGCTTTCTTT.

The count of this clonotype is one. The chain has TRBV20-1 and TRBJ2-7, with D perhaps TRBD1 (5 bases). V shed 0 bases and J shed 2 bases, with 14 bases lying between them. Looked up from germline, CDR1 is DFQATT and CDR2 is SNEGSKA (reference sequence). The CDR3 is 15 amino acids. CDR3 protein: CSARDKQVAPYEQYF. CDR3 bases: TGCAGTGCTAGAGACAAACAGGTTGCTCCCTACGAGCAGTACTTC.

To note about this clonotype: One junction end does not reproduce the germline sequence, and a read error may be involved. The V gene is TRBV20-1, the J gene TRBJ2-5; 12 bases match TRBD2. Per germline, CDR1 DFQATT and CDR2 SNEGSKA (reference sequence). The CDR3 has 14 amino acids. The CDR3 reads CSASGRAVTETQYF. As DNA, the CDR3 is TGCAGCGCTAGCGGGAGGGCCGTTACGGAGACCCAGTACTTC.

This rearrangement joins TRBV13 to TRBJ2-3; 8 nucleotides line up with TRBD2. After removal of 6 bases from V and 9 bases from J, the junction contained 8 bases not matched to a gene. Germline CDR1 is PRHDT and CDR2 is FYEKMQ (reference sequence). The CDR3 runs to 13 residues. The chain's CDR3 is CASSSGGSKTQYF. CDR3 DNA sequence: TGTGCCAGCAGTTCGGGGGGGTCCAAGACGCAGTATTTT. The full variable domain, completed using reference TRBV13 and TRBJ2-3, is AAGVIQSPRHLIKEKRETATLKCYPIPRHDTVYWYQQGPGQDPQFLISFYEKMQSDKGSIPDRFSAQQFSDYHSELNMSSLELGDSALYFCASSSGGSKTQYFGPGTRLTVL.

In its sample, this clonotype was seen once. The V gene is TRBV28, the J gene TRBJ1-5; D possibly corresponds to TRBD1 (5 bases). This CDR3 spans 12 amino acids. CDR1 is MDHEN, CDR2 SYDVKM, per germline. Trimming removed 7 bases at V and 7 bases at J, with 11 bases between. This CDR3 reads CASISKGQPQHF. The CDR3 nucleotides read TGTGCCAGCATCTCTAAGGGGCAGCCCCAGCATTTT.

The chain is built from TRBV18 and TRBJ1-1; no definite D call. Between the trimmed V and J ends, which lost 3 bases and 5 bases, there was a span of 7 bases. The CDR3 spans 12 residues. CDR1 and CDR2 (germline): KGHSH, LQKENI. CDR3 DNA: TGTGCCAGCTCACCGGAGTGGACTGAAGCTTTCTTT. Amino acid sequence: CASSPEWTEAFF.

This chain uses TRBV18 with TRBJ1-5; possibly TRBD1 for D (6 bases). Germline CDR1 is KGHSH and CDR2 is LQKENI. The V end lost 6 bases, the J end lost 11 bases, and 26 bases lay between the germline ends. This CDR3 contains 16 residues. CDR3 bases: TGTGCCAGCTCCCGCACCTTAAACAGGGATTCGATGACCCAGCATTTT. It is translated as CASSRTLNRDSMTQHF.

V usage is TRBV7-3 and J usage is TRBJ2-6; D call uncertain. Germline V lookup: CDR1 SGHTA, CDR2 FQGTGA. This CDR3 is built from 13 residues. V lost 7 bases and J lost 1, with 5 bases in between. The CDR3 DNA follows: TGTGCCAGCAAAGAGTCTGGGGCCAACGTCCTGACTTTC. Its translation is CASKESGANVLTF. The full variable domain, in which reference TRBV7-3 and TRBJ2-6 provide the parts outside the CDR3, is GAGVSQTPSNKVTEKGKYVELRCDPISGHTALYWYRQSLGQGPEFLIYFQGTGAADDSGLPNDRFFAVRPEGSVSTLKIQRTERGDSAVYLCASKESGANVLTFGAGSRLTVL.

The gene calls are TRBV7-2 and TRBJ2-5; D is unresolved. Per germline, CDR1 SGHTA and CDR2 FQGNSA. The ends were cut back, 4 bases at V and 5 bases at J, with 14 bases in the middle. The CDR3 contains 14 residues. As DNA, the CDR3 is TGTGCCAGCAGCTCTGGGTCCCTAAGGGAGACCCAGTACTTC. It yields the protein CASSSGSLRETQYF.

The V gene is TRBV5-1, the J gene TRBJ2-2; tentative D call: TRBD1 (6 bases). From germline, CDR1 is SGHRS and CDR2 YFSETQ. Trimming stripped 3 bases from V and 2 bases from J, with 11 bases between. This CDR3 spans 15 amino acids. CDR3 nucleotide sequence: TGCGCCAGCAGCTCCTCAGGGGCTAACACCGGGGAGCTGTTTTTT. Its protein product is CASSSSGANTGELFF.

A single count supports this clonotype. The J gene is TRBJ1-2, the V gene TRBV9; 7 bases are a match to TRBD1. The V and J ends lost 3 bases and 8 bases, in that order; junction bases with no gene match: 16. Germline CDR1 is SGDLS and CDR2 is YYNGEE. There are 16 residues in the CDR3. CDR3 sequence (DNA): TGTGCCAGCAGCGCTCTAGACACTACAGGGGCAGGAGGCTACACCTTC. Its protein product is CASSALDTTGAGGYTF. The variable domain in full, completed from reference TRBV9 and TRBJ1-2, reads DSGVTQTPKHLITATGQRVTLRCSPRSGDLSVYWYQQSLDQGLQFLIQYYNGEERAKGNILERFSAQQFPDLHSELNLSSLELGDSALYFCASSALDTTGAGGYTFGSGTRLTVV.